This TCR beta chain is drawn from a study of T cell repertoires in cytomegalovirus infection. Overall study: Carrying CMV and the relevant HLA type showed in public TCR beta signatures. Study-level points and caveats: Dominant in the ex vivo response were TCR beta clonotypes restricted by HLA-C and specific for CMV.

J lost 6 bases, V lost 2 bases, and 2 bases had no gene match. The germline V gene has CDR1 PRHDT and CDR2 FYEKMQ (reference sequence). The CDR3 length is 14 residues. TCRdb reprocessed the reads with MiXCR, giving one entry per CDR3 protein. The table has 100,000 to 150,000 distinct CDR3 sequences, roughly a quarter seen once. Regarding this clonotype: Its antigen is not identified.

The sequence was obtained from a human donor in good health (CMV status not recorded). Some clones in this sample may be carry-over from other donors' samples. The rearrangement uses TRBV13 and TRBJ2-2; 8 bases fit TRBD2. Sequenced sample: PBMCs, sequenced either directly or after in vitro stimulation (not recorded which). CDR3 in DNA: TGTGCCAGCAGCTTATCGGGAGGGGCCGGGGAGCTGTTTTTT. Amino acid sequence: CASSLSGGAGELFF.